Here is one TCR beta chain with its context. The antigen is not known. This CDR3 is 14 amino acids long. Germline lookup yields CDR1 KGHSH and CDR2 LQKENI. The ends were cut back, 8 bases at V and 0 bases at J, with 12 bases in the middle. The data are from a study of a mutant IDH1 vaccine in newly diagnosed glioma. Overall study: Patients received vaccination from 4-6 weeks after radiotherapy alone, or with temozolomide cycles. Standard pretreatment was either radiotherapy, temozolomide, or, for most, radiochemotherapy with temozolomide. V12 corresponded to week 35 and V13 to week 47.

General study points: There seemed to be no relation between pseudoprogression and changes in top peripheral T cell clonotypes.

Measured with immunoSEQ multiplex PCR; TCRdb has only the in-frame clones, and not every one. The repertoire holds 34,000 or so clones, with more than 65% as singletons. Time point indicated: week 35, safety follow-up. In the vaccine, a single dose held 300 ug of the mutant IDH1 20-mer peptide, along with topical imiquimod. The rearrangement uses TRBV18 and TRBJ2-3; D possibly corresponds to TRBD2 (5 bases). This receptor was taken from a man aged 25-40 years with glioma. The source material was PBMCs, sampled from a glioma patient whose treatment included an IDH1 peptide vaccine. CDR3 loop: CASAAAASTDTQYF. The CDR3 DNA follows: TGTGCCAGCGCGGCAGCGGCTAGCACAGATACGCAGTATTTT.